These 14 T cell receptor beta chains originate from one sample sequenced in a study of blood T cell repertoires in COVID-19. TCRdb keeps only in-frame clones here, not all; method: immunoSEQ multiplex PCR. This table has about 300,000 clones, about 89% appearing once. Sequenced material: PBMCs or T cells enriched from blood (not recorded which). Receptors were obtained from a man aged 55-75 years who had recovered from COVID-19.

The sample holds a few counts of this clone. The chain is built from TRBV6-2 or TRBV6-3 and TRBJ2-6; no clear D gene. Germline CDR1 reads MNHEY; CDR2 reads SVGEGT. The CDR3 contains 15 residues. Trimming cost V 5 bases and J 0 bases, with 8 bases left between them. DNA of the CDR3: TGTGCCAGCAGTCTCTTGGCCTCTGGGGCCAACGTCCTGACTTTC. Translation: CASSLLASGANVLTF.

V gene TRBV5-1 combines with J gene TRBJ2-7, with a tentative D call TRBD2 (5 bases). This CDR3 has 13 residues. Per the germline V gene, CDR1 is SGHRS and CDR2 is YFSETQ. V lost 7 bases and J lost 5, with 16 bases in between. In nucleotides, the CDR3 is TGCGCCAGCGGGAGACCTCTTGGTGACGAGCAGTACTTC. Translating it yields CASGRPLGDEQYF.

The J gene is TRBJ2-3, the V gene TRBV29-1; TRBD1 might be the D (6 bases). The V end was cut by 4 bases, the J end by 4 bases, with 18 bases between. This CDR3 region has 15 residues. Germline V gene sequence: CDR1 SQVTM, CDR2 ANQGSEA. The CDR3 reads CSVVFRDINADTQYF. DNA for the CDR3: TGCAGCGTTGTATTCCGGGACATCAACGCAGATACGCAGTATTTT.

Here the CDR3 DNA reads TGTGCCAGCAGTTACTCCGGGACAGGGAACGGTGGCTACACCTTC. Protein: CASSYSGTGNGGYTF. V usage is TRBV6-2 or TRBV6-3 and J usage is TRBJ1-2, with 9 bases aligning to TRBD1. The CDR3 totals 15 residues. CDR1 is MNHEY, CDR2 SVGEGT, per germline. The ends lost 0 bases at V and 7 bases at J; junction bases unmatched: 6.

The chain has TRBV11-3 and TRBJ2-1; 8 bases are shared with TRBD2. This CDR3 comprises 16 residues. CDR1 SGHNT and CDR2 YENEEA come from the germline V gene. Unmatched junction bases numbered 4, after V lost 1 base and J lost 2 bases. The CDR3 DNA reads TGTGCCAGCAGCTTAGCGGCGGGAGGCCCCTACAATGAGCAGTTCTTC. Its protein product is CASSLAAGGPYNEQFF. Variable domain in full (rest from reference TRBV11-3 and TRBJ2-1): EAGVVQSPRYKIIEKKQPVAFWCNPISGHNTLYWYLQNLGQGPELLIRYENEEAVDDSQLPKDRFSAERLKGVDSTLKIQPAELGDSAVYLCASSLAAGGPYNEQFFGPGTRLTVL.

The V gene is TRBV15, the J gene TRBJ1-4; D uncertain. The CDR3 spans 15 residues. Trimming took off 1 base at V and 0 bases at J, with 6 bases between the two ends. The germline CDR1 and CDR2 sequences are LNHNV and YYDKDF (reference sequence). The CDR3 reads CATSRVVATNEKLFF. As DNA, the CDR3 is TGTGCCACCAGCAGAGTAGTTGCAACTAATGAAAAACTGTTTTTT.

This chain links TRBV30 with TRBJ1-5; the match to TRBD1 covers 12 bases. The CDR3 runs 16 residues. After removal of 1 base from V and 6 bases from J, the junction contained 7 bases not matched to a gene. CDR1 GTSNPN and CDR2 SVGIG come from the germline V gene (reference sequence). In nucleotides, the CDR3 is TGTGCCTGGAGTGGTGGGGACAGGGGGCTTGGTCAGCCCCAGCATTTT. Translation gives CAWSGGDRGLGQPQHF.

The chain couples TRBV30 to TRBJ2-1; 12 bases agree with TRBD2. Germline values: CDR1 GTSNPN, CDR2 SVGIG (reference sequence). The length of the CDR3 is 15 residues. Trimming removed 1 base from V and 4 bases from J; junction bases left unmatched: 2. CDR3 coding DNA: TGTGCCTGGAGTGCTGGACTAGCGGGGTACAATGAGCAGTTCTTC. The encoded protein is CAWSAGLAGYNEQFF.

The rearrangement links TRBV30 to TRBJ2-7; 7 nucleotides align to TRBD2. The length of the CDR3 is 15 residues. V was pared by 3 bases and J by 2 bases, with 10 bases of the junction left unmatched. The germline CDR1 and CDR2 sequences are GTSNPN and SVGIG (reference sequence). CDR3 sequence: CAWSPSRGETYEQYF. The CDR3 DNA reads TGTGCCTGGAGCCCCTCCCGGGGGGAGACCTACGAGCAGTACTTC.

This chain links TRBV5-1 with TRBJ1-2; weak D call: TRBD1 (5 bases). CDR3 size: 16 residues. Germline-derived CDR1 and CDR2 are SGHRS and YFSETQ. Between the trimmed V and J ends, which lost 2 bases and 5 bases, there was a span of 19 bases. CDR3 DNA: TGCGCCAGCAGCTTAAAGGACTCTCCCGGGGGTTATGGCTACACCTTC. Translation: CASSLKDSPGGYGYTF.

The sample holds one count of this clone. The gene calls are TRBV28 and TRBJ2-7; 7 bases align to TRBD2. Unmatched junction bases numbered 10, after V lost 2 bases and J lost 3 bases. Per the germline V gene, CDR1 is MDHEN and CDR2 is SYDVKM. The CDR3 runs 16 residues. The CDR3 region is CASSLSTGLGFYEQYF. The CDR3 bases are TGTGCCAGCAGTTTAAGCACCGGACTAGGATTCTACGAGCAGTACTTC.

The chain links TRBV28 to TRBJ1-2; 7 positions agree with TRBD1. The germline V gene encodes CDR1 MDHEN and CDR2 SYDVKM. This CDR3 is 15 amino acids long. V shed 6 bases, J shed 0 bases, and the junction held 7 bases outside the gene matches. In DNA, the CDR3 is TGTGCCAGCAGAGTCCCGGGACAGTCTAACTATGGCTACACCTTC. Translation gives CASRVPGQSNYGYTF.

V gene TRBV7-9 combines with J gene TRBJ1-2; unclear D gene. CDR1 is SEHNR and CDR2 is FQNEAQ in the germline V gene (reference sequence). Trimming pared 3 bases from V and 3 bases from J, leaving 8 bases between. The CDR3 contains 13 residues. CDR3 bases: TGTGCCAGCAGCTTGCGGGAGGACTATGGCTACACCTTC. It is translated as CASSLREDYGYTF.

The J gene is TRBJ1-1, the V gene TRBV14; D is possibly TRBD1 (6 bases). Germline V gene sequence: CDR1 SGHDN, CDR2 FVKESK. V gave up 0 bases and J gave up 0 bases, with 11 bases separating them. CDR3 length: 16 residues. CDR3 nucleotides: TGTGCCAGCAGCCAAGATTACGGACAGCTGAACACTGAAGCTTTCTTT. It translates to CASSQDYGQLNTEAFF.